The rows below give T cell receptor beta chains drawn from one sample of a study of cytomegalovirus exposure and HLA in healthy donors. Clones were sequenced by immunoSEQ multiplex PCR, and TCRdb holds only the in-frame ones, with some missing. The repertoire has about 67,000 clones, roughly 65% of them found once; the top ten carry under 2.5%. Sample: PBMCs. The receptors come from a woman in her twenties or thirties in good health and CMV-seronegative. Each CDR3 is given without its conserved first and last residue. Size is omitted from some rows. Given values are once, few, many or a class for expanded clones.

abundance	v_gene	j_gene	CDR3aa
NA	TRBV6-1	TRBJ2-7	ASSTSGGSYEQY
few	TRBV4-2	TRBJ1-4	ASSQELQGSPTNEKLF
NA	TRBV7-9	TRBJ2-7	ASSLAAGSYEQY
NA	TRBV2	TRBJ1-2	ASTMGQSRYGYT
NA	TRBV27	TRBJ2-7	ASSPIDRFSRYEQY
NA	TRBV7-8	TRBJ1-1	ASSARTGEFEAF
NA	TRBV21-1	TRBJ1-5	ASSMGTGGRSGNQPQH
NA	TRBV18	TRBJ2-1	ASSPTQGRSYNEQF
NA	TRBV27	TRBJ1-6	ASSLRNSPLH
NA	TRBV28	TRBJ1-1	ASSLQQVAVEAF
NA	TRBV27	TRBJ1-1	ACSSTGFGGEAS
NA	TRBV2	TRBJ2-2	ASRDDRARELF
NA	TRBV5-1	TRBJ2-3	ASSWGTSGRTDTQY
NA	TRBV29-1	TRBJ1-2	SVGEGWGYT
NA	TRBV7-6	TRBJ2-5	ASSSQGGLPETQY
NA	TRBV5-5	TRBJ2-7	ASSPAGFPSSYEQY
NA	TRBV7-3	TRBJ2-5	ASSLTQAGEETQY
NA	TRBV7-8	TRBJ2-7	SCNQRPAYEQY
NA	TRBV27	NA	ASSFGGVFIYEQY
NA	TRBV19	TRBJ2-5	ASGSQETQY
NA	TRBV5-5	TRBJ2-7	ASSPDGGGTYEQY
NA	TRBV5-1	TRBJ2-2	ASRRGTNTGELF